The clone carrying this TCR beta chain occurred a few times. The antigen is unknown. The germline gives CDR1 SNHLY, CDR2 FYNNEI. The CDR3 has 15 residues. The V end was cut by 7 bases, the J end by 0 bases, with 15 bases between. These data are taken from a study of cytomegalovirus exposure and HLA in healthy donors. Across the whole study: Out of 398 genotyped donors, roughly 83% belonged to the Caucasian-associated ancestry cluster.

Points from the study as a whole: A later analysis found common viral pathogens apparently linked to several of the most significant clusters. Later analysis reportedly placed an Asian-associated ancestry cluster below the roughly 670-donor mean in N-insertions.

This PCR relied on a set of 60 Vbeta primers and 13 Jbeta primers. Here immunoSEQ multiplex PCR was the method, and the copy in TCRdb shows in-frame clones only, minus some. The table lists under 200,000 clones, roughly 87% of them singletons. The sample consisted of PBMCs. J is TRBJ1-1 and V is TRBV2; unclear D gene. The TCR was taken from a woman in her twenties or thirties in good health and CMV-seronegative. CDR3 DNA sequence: TGTGCCAGCATCGAAGGCAGACACTTGAACACTGAAGCTTTCTTT. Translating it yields CASIEGRHLNTEAFF.